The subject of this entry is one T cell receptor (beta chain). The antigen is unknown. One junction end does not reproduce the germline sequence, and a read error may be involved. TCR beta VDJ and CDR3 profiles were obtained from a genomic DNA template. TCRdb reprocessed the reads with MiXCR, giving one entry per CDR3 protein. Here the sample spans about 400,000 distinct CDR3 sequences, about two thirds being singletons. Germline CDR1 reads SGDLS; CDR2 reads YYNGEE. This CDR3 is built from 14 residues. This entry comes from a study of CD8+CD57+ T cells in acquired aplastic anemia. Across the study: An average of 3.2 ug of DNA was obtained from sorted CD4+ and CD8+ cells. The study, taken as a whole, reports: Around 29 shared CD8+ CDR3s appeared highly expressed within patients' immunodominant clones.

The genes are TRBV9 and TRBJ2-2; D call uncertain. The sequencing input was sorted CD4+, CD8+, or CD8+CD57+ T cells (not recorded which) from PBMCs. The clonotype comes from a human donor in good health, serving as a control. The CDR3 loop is CASSPRQVADEQFF. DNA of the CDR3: TGTGCCAGCAGCCCTCGGCAGGTGGCGGACGAGCAGTTTTTT.